Listed below are T cell receptor beta chains from one sample, sequenced in a study of control samples from healthy donors and cancer patients. Libraries were prepared by immunoSEQ multiplex PCR; TCRdb keeps only in-frame clonotypes and omits some of them. The profile covers about 50,000 clones, with about 95% appearing a single time and approximately 4.3% taken by the ten largest. The sample taken for sequencing was blood. The origin of the receptors is a man aged 25-45 years in good health. CDR3s include the opening cysteine and the closing phenylalanine or tryptophan. Each record gives: V gene, CDR3 length, D gene, J gene, clone size, CDR3 protein, CDR3 DNA. The D gene is left open where the match is weak. A row's size may be missing; if present it is once, few, many or a size class.

TRBV18	16	TRBD2	TRBJ2-1	.	CASSLGLAGGSDEQFF	TGTGCCAGCTCCCTTGGACTAGCGGGAGGGTCGGATGAGCAGTTCTTC
TRBV11-2	15	.	TRBJ1-4	.	CASSLDRGAFEKLFF	TGTGCCAGCAGCTTAGATCGAGGGGCGTTTGAAAAACTGTTTTTT
TRBV3-1/TRBV3-2	14	.	TRBJ1-5	once	CASSGQLSNQPQHF	TGTGCCAGCAGTGGACAACTTAGCAATCAGCCCCAGCATTTT
TRBV19	14	TRBD2	TRBJ2-5	.	CASRLAGGQETQYF	TGTGCCAGTAGGTTAGCGGGGGGGCAAGAGACCCAGTACTTC
TRBV10-3	14	TRBD1	TRBJ2-1	.	CAISDGTGGYEQFF	TGTGCCATCAGTGATGGGACAGGGGGCTATGAGCAGTTCTTC
TRBV7-2	13	.	TRBJ2-3	.	CASSLQGPDTQYF	TGTGCCAGCAGCTTACAGGGCCCAGATACGCAGTATTTT
TRBV9	14	.	TRBJ2-7	once	CASSGEGPHYEQYF	TGTGCCAGCAGCGGCGAGGGTCCCCACTACGAGCAGTACTTC
TRBV3-1/TRBV3-2	13	.	TRBJ1-2	.	CASSQNSRYGYTF	TGTGCCAGCAGCCAAAACAGTCGCTATGGCTACACCTTC
TRBV5-6	16	TRBD1	TRBJ1-6	.	CASSPADRGLGSPLHF	TGTGCCAGCAGCCCCGCGGACAGGGGGCTCGGTTCACCCCTCCACTTT
TRBV9	17	.	TRBJ1-1	.	CASSVGGAGSRNTEAFF	TGTGCCAGCAGCGTAGGGGGGGCTGGGAGTCGGAACACTGAAGCTTTCTTT
TRBV6-2/TRBV6-3	12	.	TRBJ2-3	.	CASSFTADTQYF	TGTGCCAGCAGTTTCACGGCGGATACGCAGTATTTT
TRBV4-2	16	TRBD1	TRBJ1-1	.	CASSQYSTGGRTEAFF	TGTGCCAGCAGCCAATACTCAACAGGGGGCAGAACTGAAGCTTTCTTT
TRBV7-9	15	.	TRBJ1-2	.	CASSPGDPGRDGYTF	TGTGCCAGCAGCCCAGGCGACCCGGGGAGAGATGGCTACACCTTC
TRBV6-1	16	TRBD1	TRBJ1-2	.	CASSEWTGAMGYGYTF	TGTGCCAGCAGTGAGTGGACAGGGGCCATGGGCTATGGCTACACCTTC
TRBV6-2/TRBV6-3	14	.	TRBJ1-2	once	CASSRKEVNYGYTF	TGTGCCAGCAGTCGCAAGGAGGTTAACTATGGCTACACCTTC
TRBV11-3	15	.	TRBJ1-1	once	CASSLAGQPGTEAFF	TGTGCCAGCAGCTTAGCAGGGCAGCCTGGGACTGAAGCTTTCTTT
TRBV5-1	14	TRBD2	TRBJ2-5	.	CASSDGGAVETQYF	TGCGCCAGCAGCGACGGGGGGGCCGTTGAGACCCAGTACTTC
TRBV5-1	13	.	TRBJ1-2	few	CASSLTGVNGYTF	TGCGCCAGCAGCTTGACAGGAGTTAATGGCTACACCTTC
TRBV29-1	16	TRBD1	TRBJ1-1	.	CSVDWEGQGRGTEAFF	TGCAGCGTTGACTGGGAAGGACAGGGCCGCGGAACTGAAGCTTTCTTT
TRBV7-6	14	TRBD1	TRBJ2-7	once	CASSSRQGAEEQYF	TGTGCCAGCAGCTCAAGACAGGGGGCTGAGGAGCAGTACTTC
TRBV6-2/TRBV6-3	16	TRBD1	TRBJ1-5	.	CASSPDRAPSQGPQHF	TGTGCCAGCAGCCCCGACAGGGCCCCTAGCCAGGGGCCCCAGCATTTT
TRBV28	16	.	TRBJ2-1	.	CASSPTGTSRDNEQFF	TGTGCCAGCAGTCCCACGGGAACTAGCCGAGACAATGAGCAGTTCTTC
TRBV4-1	14	.	TRBJ2-5	.	CASRDTGTGETQYF	TGCGCCAGCAGGGATACAGGTACAGGAGAGACCCAGTACTTC
TRBV9	16	TRBD2	TRBJ2-1	.	CASSGTGTSGYNEQFF	TGTGCCAGCAGCGGGACCGGGACTAGCGGCTACAATGAGCAGTTCTTC